A selection of T cell receptor beta chains follows, all from one sample in a study of CD4+ T cells in melanoma. Profiling relied on immunoSEQ multiplex PCR, and the TCRdb table lists in-frame clones only, not all of them. The sample contains some 15,000 clones, roughly 66% of which appear only once. Specimen: cells from a culture (not recorded whether cultured in vitro). Receptor source: a human donor with melanoma. CDR3s include the opening cysteine and the closing phenylalanine or tryptophan. D genes are given only for firm matches. Clone sizes are given selectively: once, few, many, or a class where the clone is expanded.

v_call	d_call	j_call	clone_size	cdr3_nt	cdr3_aa
TRBV30	-	TRBJ1-1	few	TGTGCCTGGAGTGTCGTCTTGGGGACTGAAGCTTTCTTT	CAWSVVLGTEAFF
TRBV7-9	-	TRBJ2-2	-	TGTGCCACCCACCCGAAGGGAGCGACCTACACCGGGGAGCTGTTTTTT	CATHPKGATYTGELFF
TRBV6-5	TRBD1	TRBJ1-2	-	TGTGCCAGCAGTTACGGCCCATCAGGGGGCTATGGCTACACCTTC	CASSYGPSGGYGYTF
TRBV10-3	-	TRBJ1-1	-	TGTGCCATCAGCCCTATTGGTAAAACTGAAGCTTTCTTT	CAISPIGKTEAFF
TRBV10-3	-	TRBJ2-7	once	TGTGCCATCAGTGACGATACAGAAACCTACGAGCAGTACTTC	CAISDDTETYEQYF
TRBV4-1	-	TRBJ2-3	-	TGCGCCAGCAGCCAAGAGACGTGGGGCCCCCCAGATACGCAGTATTTT	CASSQETWGPPDTQYF
TRBV5-1	-	TRBJ1-5	-	TGCGCCAGCAGCACCGGGACACCTAATCAGCCCCAGCATTTT	CASSTGTPNQPQHF
TRBV5-1	-	TRBJ1-4	once	TGCGCCAGCAGCTTGGCTGGGGCTAGAGGTGAAAAACTGTTTTTT	CASSLAGARGEKLFF
TRBV5-1	TRBD1	TRBJ2-1	-	TGCGCCAGCAGCGATCAGCCGACAGGGGGCCTGTTCTTC	CASSDQPTGGLFF
TRBV4-1	-	TRBJ2-3	-	TGCGCCAGCAGCCAATGGGGGCCCACCGTTGGGGATACGCAGTATTTT	CASSQWGPTVGDTQYF
TRBV18	TRBD2	TRBJ2-7	-	TGTGCCAGCTCACCGGGGACTAGTTCCTACGAGCAGTACTTC	CASSPGTSSYEQYF
TRBV2	TRBD2	TRBJ2-7	few	TGTGCCAGCAGAAGGGTTGGGGTAGCGGGGGGAAGCGAGCAGTACTTC	CASRRVGVAGGSEQYF
TRBV5-5	-	TRBJ2-3	-	TGTGCCAGCAGCCTCGAGGGGACAATTATAACAGATACGCAGTATTTT	CASSLEGTIITDTQYF
TRBV5-1	-	TRBJ2-7	-	TGCGCCAGCAGGATGATGGACTCCTACGAGCAGTACTTC	CASRMMDSYEQYF
TRBV4-1	TRBD2	TRBJ2-1	once	TGCGCCAGCAGACGTGAACTAGCGGGGGGCGGCAATGAGCAGTTCTTC	CASRRELAGGGNEQFF
TRBV9	-	TRBJ2-7	-	TGTGCCAGCAGCAGCGGGATTAGGAGGGACAGTAACTACGAGCAGTACTTC	CASSSGIRRDSNYEQYF
TRBV5-4	TRBD1	TRBJ1-4	-	TGTGCCAGCAGTCTTAACAGGGGGCGGAATGAAAAACTGTTTTTT	CASSLNRGRNEKLFF
TRBV7-8	TRBD1	TRBJ1-4	-	TGTGCCAGCAGCCCCCGGACAGGGCGAACTAATGAAAAACTGTTTTTT	CASSPRTGRTNEKLFF
TRBV29-1	TRBD1	TRBJ1-2	few	TGCAGCGTTGAGGGGACAGGGTTGGGCTATGGCTACACCTTC	CSVEGTGLGYGYTF
TRBV27	TRBD1	TRBJ1-5	-	TGTGCCAGCAGCCCTCAGGGGGGAAATCAGCCCCAGCATTTT	CASSPQGGNQPQHF
TRBV2	TRBD1	TRBJ1-4	-	TGTGCCAGCAGCGAGCTACGACAGGGTGAACTGTTTTTT	CASSELRQGELFF
TRBV2	-	TRBJ1-4	-	TGTGCCAGCAGGGCAGGCGGGGGTAAGAATGAAAAACTGTTTTTT	CASRAGGGKNEKLFF
TRBV6-6	-	TRBJ1-5	-	TGTGCCAGCCTGGTGGGGAATAGCAATCAGCCCCAGCATTTT	CASLVGNSNQPQHF
TRBV6-5	-	TRBJ1-2	few	TGTGCCAGCAGTTTCGACGGAACCTATGGCTACACCTTC	CASSFDGTYGYTF
TRBV5-1	-	TRBJ2-4	few	TGCGCCAGCAGCTTGGGGACAAAATCCGGGATTCAGTACTTC	CASSLGTKSGIQYF
TRBV6-5	-	TRBJ1-5	-	TGTGCCAGCAGCCGATTCTTCGGTGGACAGCCCCAGCATTTT	CASSRFFGGQPQHF
TRBV9	-	TRBJ1-3	few	TGTGCCAGCAGCGCTACGGGACAAAGTGGAAACACCATATATTTT	CASSATGQSGNTIYF
TRBV9	-	TRBJ1-5	-	TGTGCCAGCAGCAAGGGGAGTAGCAATCAGCCCCAGCATTTT	CASSKGSSNQPQHF
TRBV6-1	-	TRBJ2-2	-	TGTGCCAGCAGTGAATACCTACCCGACCGTCCGAACACCGGGGAGCTGTTTTTT	CASSEYLPDRPNTGELFF